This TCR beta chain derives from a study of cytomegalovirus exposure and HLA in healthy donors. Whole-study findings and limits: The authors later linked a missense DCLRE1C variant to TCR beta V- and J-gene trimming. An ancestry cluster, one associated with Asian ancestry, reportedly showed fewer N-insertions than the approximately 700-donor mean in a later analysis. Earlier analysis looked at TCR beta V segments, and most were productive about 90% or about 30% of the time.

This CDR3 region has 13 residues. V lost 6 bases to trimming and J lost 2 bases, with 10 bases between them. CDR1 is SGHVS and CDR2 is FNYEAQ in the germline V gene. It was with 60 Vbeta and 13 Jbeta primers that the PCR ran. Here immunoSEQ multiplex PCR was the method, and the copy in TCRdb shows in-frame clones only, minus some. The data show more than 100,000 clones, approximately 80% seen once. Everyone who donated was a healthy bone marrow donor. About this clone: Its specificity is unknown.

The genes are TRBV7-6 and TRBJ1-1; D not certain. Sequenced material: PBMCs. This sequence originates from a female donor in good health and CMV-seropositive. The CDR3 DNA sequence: TGTGCCAGCAGTCGTCACGGTAACACTGAAGCTTTCTTT. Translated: CASSRHGNTEAFF.